The rows below give T cell receptor beta chains drawn from one sample of a study of blood T cell repertoires in COVID-19. Sequencing used immunoSEQ multiplex PCR; TCRdb keeps in-frame clones, though not all of them. The sample has around 250,000 clones, more than 75% seen once. Specimen: PBMCs or T cells enriched from blood (not recorded which). The receptors shown here come from a woman in her forties or fifties who had been exposed to COVID-19. Both conserved end residues are part of each CDR3. Each record gives: clone size, V gene, J gene, D gene, CDR3 protein, CDR3 DNA. The D gene is left open where the match is weak. A row's size may be missing; if present it is once, few, many or a size class.

-	TRBV12-3/TRBV12-4	TRBJ1-1	-	CASSLEKSTGAFF	TGTGCCAGCAGTTTAGAGAAATCCACTGGAGCTTTCTTT
-	TRBV7-8	TRBJ2-2	TRBD1	CASSSMGQGTGELFF	TGTGCCAGCAGCTCAATGGGACAGGGCACCGGGGAGCTGTTTTTT
-	TRBV4-1	TRBJ1-2	-	CASSDGEGRGNYGYTF	TGCGCCAGCAGCGACGGGGAAGGGAGAGGAAACTATGGCTACACCTTC
-	TRBV15	TRBJ1-5	-	CATSRSGTRSNQPQHF	TGTGCCACCAGCAGATCCGGGACACGTAGCAATCAGCCCCAGCATTTT
-	TRBV7-9	TRBJ1-2	-	CASGRVGGYTF	TGTGCCAGCGGGAGGGTCGGTGGCTACACCTTC
-	TRBV5-4	TRBJ1-4	-	CASSLDRRGEKLFF	TGTGCCAGCAGCTTGGACAGGAGAGGTGAAAAACTGTTTTTT
-	TRBV3-1/TRBV3-2	TRBJ2-1	-	CASSHVFLSSYNEQFF	TGTGCCAGCAGCCACGTATTCCTTAGCTCCTACAATGAGCAGTTCTTC
-	TRBV4-1	TRBJ2-7	TRBD2	CASSQGVGLADSYEQYF	TGCGCCAGCAGCCAAGGAGTGGGTCTAGCGGACTCCTACGAGCAGTACTTC
-	TRBV4-3	TRBJ2-3	TRBD2	CASSQGLAGTDTQYF	TGCGCCAGCAGCCAAGGGCTAGCGGGAACAGATACGCAGTATTTT
-	TRBV11-2	TRBJ2-1	TRBD2	CASRRAPGLAGLDEQFF	TGTGCCAGCAGACGTGCCCCGGGACTAGCGGGGTTGGATGAGCAGTTCTTC
-	TRBV27	TRBJ2-2	-	CASSPSGGEVTGELFF	TGTGCCAGCAGTCCCTCCGGGGGTGAGGTCACCGGGGAGCTGTTTTTT
-	TRBV7-9	TRBJ1-1	-	CASSTLPGAEAFF	TGTGCCAGCAGCACGCTCCCGGGAGCTGAAGCTTTCTTT
-	TRBV5-5	TRBJ2-5	-	CASSIDLEGTQYF	TGTGCCAGCAGCATAGACTTGGAGGGGACCCAGTACTTC
-	TRBV10-3	TRBJ2-5	TRBD2	CAIKTSGGETQYF	TGTGCCATCAAAACTAGCGGGGGAGAGACCCAGTACTTC
-	TRBV27	TRBJ1-5	-	CASSFGLGGQPQHF	TGTGCCAGCAGTTTCGGACTGGGAGGACAGCCCCAGCATTTT
-	TRBV2	TRBJ2-1	-	CASSVTSGEQFF	TGTGCCAGCAGTGTGACTTCTGGGGAGCAGTTCTTC
many	TRBV5-1	TRBJ2-1	-	CASSFIQGRNEQFF	TGCGCCAGCAGCTTCATACAGGGGAGGAATGAGCAGTTCTTC
-	TRBV19	TRBJ1-6	TRBD1	CASSPGQGGSSYNSPLHF	TGTGCCAGTAGTCCCGGACAGGGCGGAAGCTCCTATAATTCACCCCTCCACTTT
-	TRBV11-2	TRBJ1-2	TRBD1	CASSWTGKNYGYTF	TGTGCCAGCAGCTGGACAGGGAAAAACTATGGCTACACCTTC
-	TRBV19	TRBJ1-3	-	CASSIELSPGNTIYF	TGTGCCAGTAGTATAGAACTTTCGCCTGGAAACACCATATATTTT
-	TRBV18	TRBJ2-6	-	CASSPEWSGANVLTF	TGTGCCAGCTCACCAGAGTGGTCTGGGGCCAACGTCCTGACTTTC
once	TRBV5-1	TRBJ1-5	-	CASSLGDNRLDQPQHF	TGCGCCAGCAGCTTGGGGGACAATCGACTCGATCAGCCCCAGCATTTT
-	TRBV24-1	TRBJ2-3	TRBD2	CATSPPGGTDTQYF	TGTGCCACCAGTCCCCCCGGGGGGACAGATACGCAGTATTTT
-	TRBV7-9	TRBJ1-1	TRBD1	CASSPDRVEAFF	TGTGCCAGCAGCCCGGACAGGGTGGAAGCTTTCTTT
-	TRBV6-6	TRBJ2-3	-	CASSSRDTQYF	TGTGCCAGCAGTTCGCGAGATACGCAGTATTTT
-	TRBV19	TRBJ1-1	-	CASSFGVVNTEAFF	TGTGCCAGTAGTTTTGGAGTGGTGAACACTGAAGCTTTCTTT
-	TRBV10-3	TRBJ1-5	-	CATGNSEGDQPQHF	TGTGCCACCGGTAATTCGGAGGGAGATCAGCCCCAGCATTTT
-	TRBV6-5	TRBJ1-1	-	CASSYARDYLGAAFF	TGTGCCAGCAGTTACGCCCGAGACTACCTAGGAGCGGCTTTCTTT
-	TRBV6-5	TRBJ1-2	-	CASSAGGSVNYGYTF	TGTGCCAGCAGCGCCGGGGGAAGCGTAAACTATGGCTACACCTTC
-	TRBV5-1	TRBJ2-5	TRBD2	CASSNGRGGQETQYF	TGCGCCAGCAGTAATGGACGGGGGGGCCAAGAGACCCAGTACTTC
few	TRBV14	TRBJ2-1	TRBD2	CASSPGLGLNEQFF	TGTGCCAGCAGCCCGGGACTAGGTCTCAATGAGCAGTTCTTC
-	TRBV12-3/TRBV12-4	TRBJ1-2	-	CASSLSRGGYTF	TGTGCCAGCAGTTTATCGCGGGGTGGCTACACCTTC
-	TRBV18	TRBJ1-2	TRBD1	CASSPPGQGNNGYTF	TGTGCCAGCTCACCCCCGGGACAGGGAAATAATGGCTACACCTTC
few	TRBV30	TRBJ1-6	TRBD1	CASSGGLDSPLHF	TGTGCCTCTTCAGGGGGCCTGGATTCACCCCTCCACTTT
-	TRBV7-9	TRBJ2-2	-	CASSFGSGELFF	TGTGCCAGCAGCTTTGGGAGTGGGGAGCTGTTTTTT
-	TRBV28	TRBJ2-1	TRBD2	CASSPLLAGSYNEQFF	TGTGCCAGCAGCCCTCTACTAGCGGGGAGTTACAATGAGCAGTTCTTC
many	TRBV5-1	TRBJ2-2	-	CASSPYTGPGTGELFF	TGCGCCAGCAGCCCTTACACCGGGCCGGGGACCGGGGAGCTGTTTTTT